These T cell receptor beta chains were read from a single sample in a study of molecular identifiers for immune sequencing clone quantification. TCRdb analysed the PCR reads with MiXCR anew, one entry per CDR3 protein. This table holds some 65,000 distinct CDR3 sequences, roughly 18% found once. Sample: naive CD8+ T cells from blood, with Jurkat cell RNA spiked in. The receptor source for this set is a human donor in good health. Some libraries in this study had Jurkat cell RNA spiked in. CDR3s include the opening cysteine and the closing phenylalanine or tryptophan. Only some rows state a clone size, as once, few, many or a class for expanded clones.

size	V	CDR3
.	TRBV7-9	CASGLGQSTDTQYF
many	TRBV3-1	CASSQGRQSHEQYF
.	TRBV12-3/TRBV12-4	CASGLAGVPDTQYF
many	TRBV25-1	CASSAPPTGIPYNEQFF
many	TRBV5-4	CASSLVPSTDTQYF
many	TRBV5-1	CASSSRGTAQETQYF
many	TRBV19	CASSPVTAGELFF
many	TRBV19	CASSGQGPNEKLFF
.	TRBV27	CASSLGRGPYEQYF
many	TRBV30	CAWTTGTGISNQPQHF
once	TRBV19	CASNISGLGNTEAFF
few	TRBV27	CASSIGRSYNEQFF
many	TRBV7-2	CASSLTPGALVKNNEQFF
.	TRBV5-3	CASSSSTSGIYNEQFF
many	TRBV5-4	CASSLGASDTDTQYF
.	TRBV6-5	CASSPGGSCNEQFF
many	TRBV30	CAWSGPGPALEQYF
many	TRBV13	CASSPRRTYEQYF
many	TRBV27	CATRGRKSYEQYF